This T cell receptor (beta chain) derives from a study of T-cell memory formation after mild COVID-19. Study-level background: Among the donors, TCR clusters were largely specific to each donor. Study-level results: Most CD4+ clones that shrank were in CM and EM, while CD8+ ones turned up in EMRA.

Employing constant-segment primers, 5'RACE generated TCR alpha and TCR beta cDNA libraries bearing sample barcodes and UMIs. TCRdb re-called the 5' RACE reads with MiXCR, one entry per CDR3 protein. Among around 140,000 distinct CDR3 sequences, 15% to 20% were seen once, and the ten largest hold around 2%. Note on this clonotype: Antigen unknown.

CDR1 and CDR2 from the germline V gene are DFQATT and SNEGSKA (reference sequence). J gave up 5 bases and V 5 bases, and 5 bases lay outside the gene matches. CDR3 length equals 12 residues. The V call is TRBV20-1, the J call TRBJ2-5, with 7 bases fitting TRBD2. The sequence was collected from an adult woman who had mild COVID-19 (a few samples of this study predate the infection). Cell type and time point are not known. The sequencing sample was made of PBMCs or a T cell subset sorted from them (not recorded which). As DNA, the CDR3 is TGCAGTGCTGGACTAGTAAAGGAGACCCAGTACTTC. Amino acid sequence: CSAGLVKETQYF.